A single sample gave rise to the 22 T cell receptor beta chains below, sequenced in a study of human T cells and chemical hapten exposure. Stated time point: patch test 1, 2 weeks after DPC sensitization. Treatment here: therapeutic diphenylcyclopropenone sensitization with weekly scalp DPC. One entry per CDR3 protein results from TCRdb running MiXCR on the RACE reads. The table has nearly 350,000 distinct CDR3 sequences, about 7% seen once. The specimen was whole blood, collected in connection with sensitization to the hapten diphenylcyclopropenone (DPC). The receptors were sampled from a woman aged 18-30 years with alopecia areata. Some clones in this sample may be carry-over from other donors' samples.

The sample holds many counts of this clonotype. The genes are TRBV2 and TRBJ2-2; 7 nucleotides line up with TRBD1. V shed 6 bases and J 3 bases; nucleotides not matched to a gene: 13. The CDR3 has 17 residues. Germline CDR1 and CDR2: SNHLY and FYNNEI. This chain's CDR3 is CASRPVGQELDTGELFF. Written as DNA, the CDR3 is TGTGCCAGCAGGCCAGTCGGACAGGAGCTCGACACCGGGGAGCTGTTTTTT.

This clonotype was observed many times. Germline is not matched at one junction end, which may reflect a read error. The V call is TRBV5-1, the J call TRBJ2-7; D is undetermined. The CDR3 is 13 amino acids. The germline V gene encodes CDR1 SGHRS and CDR2 YFSETQ. The CDR3 spells CASSLDGPYEQYF. In DNA, the CDR3 is TGTGCCAGCAGTTTGGACGGACCCTACGAGCAGTACTTC.

This clonotype has a handful of counts. The gene calls are TRBV7-8 and TRBJ2-3, with D perhaps matching TRBD2 (5 bases). Germline V gene lookup returns CDR1 SGHVS and CDR2 FQNEAQ. The CDR3 loop spans 14 amino acids. Trimming cost V 0 bases and J 3 bases, with 7 bases left between them. CDR3: CASSLATGTDTQYF. The CDR3 DNA reads TGTGCCAGCAGCTTAGCGACGGGGACAGATACGCAGTATTTT.

This clonotype was picked up a small number of times. This chain links TRBV7-2 with TRBJ1-6, with D possibly matching TRBD1 (6 bases). With 3 bases removed from V and 4 bases from J, the gap between germline ends came to 10 bases. This CDR3 comprises 15 residues. The germline V gene encodes CDR1 SGHTA and CDR2 FQGNSA. The CDR3 DNA is TGTGCCAGCAGCTTTACGACAGGATATAATTCACCCCTCCACTTT. Translated: CASSFTTGYNSPLHF.

This clonotype came up a few times. The rearrangement joins TRBV6-2 or TRBV6-3 to TRBJ1-1, with a tentative D call TRBD1 (6 bases). Germline V gene lookup returns CDR1 MNHEY and CDR2 SVGEGT. The V gene lost 5 bases and the J gene lost 4 bases, with 11 bases spanning the gap. The CDR3 is 13 residues long. CDR3 DNA sequence: TGTGCCAGCAGTAGACAGGAGATCACTGAAGCTTTCTTT. Residues: CASSRQEITEAFF.

This clonotype was observed a single time. V is TRBV11-3 and J is TRBJ1-3, with D possibly TRBD1 on 5 matching bases. The CDR3 consists of 17 residues. CDR1 and CDR2 from the germline V gene are SGHNT and YENEEA. The V and J ends lost 2 bases and 0 bases respectively, with 14 bases between them. CDR3 amino acids: CASSLMQGRSSGNTIYF. The CDR3 DNA sequence: TGTGCCAGCAGCTTAATGCAGGGTAGATCCTCTGGAAACACCATATATTTT.

This clonotype has only a few counts. The rearrangement links TRBV29-1 to TRBJ1-5; no clear D. The CDR3 totals 15 residues. Trimming pared 0 bases from V and 4 bases from J, leaving 13 bases between. Germline loops: CDR1 SQVTM, CDR2 ANQGSEA. Here the CDR3 reads CSVEDERSENQPQHF. The CDR3 nucleotides are TGCAGCGTTGAAGATGAAAGGTCAGAGAATCAGCCCCAGCATTTT. Variable domain in full (rest from reference TRBV29-1 and TRBJ1-5): SAVISQKPSRDICQRGTSLTIQCQVDSQVTMMFWYRQQPGQSLTLIATANQGSEATYESGFVIDKFPISRPNLTFSTLTVSNMSPEDSSIYLCSVEDERSENQPQHFGDGTRLSIL.

This sequence joins TRBV4-3 and TRBJ1-3; no clear D. From germline, CDR1 is LGHNA and CDR2 YSLEER. This CDR3 is built from 15 residues. V was shortened by 7 bases and J by 9 bases, with 22 bases between the two germline ends. CDR3 DNA: TGCGCCAGCACTCTCAACCACGTGTTCGGCGCCACCATATATTTT. The encoded protein is CASTLNHVFGATIYF.

The chain employs TRBV28 and TRBJ2-1; 7 nucleotides agree with TRBD2. V was pared by 3 bases and J by 8 bases, with 10 bases of the junction left unmatched. The CDR3 has 15 amino acids. Germline V gene data show CDR1 as MDHEN and CDR2 as SYDVKM. The CDR3 loop is CASSFNRGVRDEQFF. In DNA, the CDR3 is TGTGCCAGCAGTTTCAACCGGGGGGTAAGGGATGAGCAGTTCTTC.

This clonotype was counted ten times or more. The CDR3 sequence is CASSFGDRGYEQYF. DNA of the CDR3: TGTGCCAGCAGTTTTGGGGACAGGGGCTACGAGCAGTACTTC. This chain connects TRBV28 to TRBJ2-7; 10 bases fit TRBD1. The CDR3 covers 14 residues. J was trimmed by 3 bases and V by 3 bases; bases with no gene match: 2. The germline CDR1 and CDR2 sequences are MDHEN and SYDVKM.

This clonotype has a count of ten or more. The chain carries TRBV18 and TRBJ2-6; either TRBD1 or TRBD2 may supply D (5 bases each). CDR1 is KGHSH and CDR2 is LQKENI in the germline V gene. Trimming left V 6 bases short and J 0 bases short, with 18 bases between. The CDR3 consists of 18 residues. CDR3 amino acids: CASSYSTAGTSGANVLTF. Written as DNA, the CDR3 is TGTGCCAGCTCCTATTCGACGGCAGGGACCTCTGGGGCCAACGTCCTGACTTTC. Complete variable domain (other parts from reference TRBV18 and TRBJ2-6): NAGVMQNPRHLVRRRGQEARLRCSPMKGHSHVYWYRQLPEEGLKFMVYLQKENIIDESGMPKERFSAEFPKEGPSILRIQQVVRGDSAAYFCASSYSTAGTSGANVLTFGAGSRLTVL.

This chain uses TRBV12-5 with TRBJ1-5; D gene unclear. The CDR3 totals 12 residues. Per germline, CDR1 LGHNT and CDR2 FRNRAP. The V and J ends lost 10 bases and 3 bases respectively, with 10 bases between them. CDR3 amino acids: CATQVDNQPQHF. The CDR3 DNA follows: TGTGCTACCCAGGTAGACAATCAGCCCCAGCATTTT. The complete variable domain, with remaining parts taken from reference TRBV12-5 and TRBJ1-5, reads DARVTQTPRHKVTEMGQEVTMRCQPILGHNTVFWYRQTMMQGLELLAYFRNRAPLDDSGMPKDRFSAEMPDATLATLKIQPSEPRDSAVYFCATQVDNQPQHFGDGTRLSIL.

This clonotype was counted at least ten times. The genes are TRBV20-1 and TRBJ1-2; D is undetermined. The CDR3 totals 11 residues. The germline V and J ends were trimmed by 5 bases and 4 bases, with 8 bases remaining between them. Per germline, CDR1 DFQATT and CDR2 SNEGSKA (reference sequence). This CDR3 reads CSALGPYGYTF. The CDR3 coding sequence is TGCAGTGCTCTAGGTCCCTATGGCTACACCTTC.

This clonotype was seen ten or more times. The chain employs TRBV9 and TRBJ2-5; D is unresolved. This CDR3 has 14 residues. Trimming removed 0 bases from V and 9 bases from J, with 15 bases in between. Germline assignment: CDR1 SGDLS and CDR2 YYNGEE. CDR3 nucleotide sequence: TGTGCCAGCAGCGTAGGAAGCCAGGAAATGGCCCAGTACTTC. Its translation is CASSVGSQEMAQYF.

The chain is built from TRBV7-2 and TRBJ2-5, with 7 bases identical to TRBD1. The CDR3 loop spans 17 amino acids. V lost 2 bases, J lost 6 bases, and 15 bases stayed unmatched. CDR1 and CDR2 (germline): SGHTA, FQGNSA. CDR3 protein: CASSLSPLQQGWKTQYF. The CDR3 DNA reads TGTGCCAGCAGCTTATCCCCCTTGCAACAGGGGTGGAAGACCCAGTACTTC.

This clonotype was observed a few times. The chain recombines TRBV20-1 with TRBJ2-1, with 7 nucleotides matching TRBD2. In germline, CDR1 is DFQATT, CDR2 SNEGSKA (reference sequence). This CDR3 is built from 15 residues. The J segment lost 4 bases and the V segment lost 1 base, leaving 7 bases of the junction unmatched. DNA for the CDR3: TGCAGTGCTAGAGTTGGGGGGAGGGATTACAATGAGCAGTTCTTC. This sequence encodes CSARVGGRDYNEQFF.

This clonotype came up a few times. The chain uses TRBV3-1 and TRBJ1-2, with a weak D call TRBD1 (6 bases). CDR3 length: 17 residues. CDR1 is LGHDT and CDR2 is YNNKEL in the germline V gene (reference sequence). Trimming pared 3 bases from V and 3 bases from J, leaving 20 bases between. In nucleotides, the CDR3 is TGTGCCAGCAGCCACGCCCCGGGGGCCCAGGATTACTATGGCTACACCTTC. Amino acid sequence: CASSHAPGAQDYYGYTF. Combining the CDR3 with reference TRBV3-1 and TRBJ1-2 gives the whole variable domain DTAVSQTPKYLVTQMGNDKSIKCEQNLGHDTMYWYKQDSKKFLKIMFSYNNKELIINETVPNRFSPKSPDKAHLNLHINSLELGDSAVYFCASSHAPGAQDYYGYTFGSGTRLTVV.

The chain recombines TRBV4-3 with TRBJ1-1; the D gene is possibly TRBD1 (6 bases). The germline CDR1 and CDR2 sequences are LGHNA and YSLEER. This CDR3 has 16 residues. The V and J ends lost 0 bases and 5 bases respectively, with 16 bases between them. The CDR3 loop is CASSQDRQGQGTEAFF. In DNA, the CDR3 is TGCGCCAGCAGCCAAGATCGTCAGGGGCAGGGGACTGAAGCTTTCTTT.

There are many counts of this clonotype. V usage is TRBV5-1 and J usage is TRBJ2-1; 7 nucleotides agree with TRBD2. V dropped 4 bases and J dropped 12; count of bases not matched to a gene: 4. Germline CDR1 is SGHRS and CDR2 is YFSETQ. The CDR3 length is 11 residues. CDR3 sequence reads: CASSPGGLQFF. The CDR3 nucleotides are TGCGCCAGCAGCCCGGGGGGACTGCAGTTCTTC.

This clonotype has just a few counts. The chain is built from TRBV12-3 or TRBV12-4 and TRBJ2-1; 7 bases line up with TRBD2. The CDR3 length is 18 residues. The trim removed 3 bases at V and 8 bases at J, leaving 19 bases unmatched. In nucleotides, the CDR3 is TGTGCCAGCAGTTTGCGGGGTCGCGGACTAGTAATCGAGGATGAGCAGTTCTTC. Its protein is CASSLRGRGLVIEDEQFF.

This clonotype came up many times. The rearrangement uses TRBV11-1 and TRBJ2-7; no reliable D call. The CDR3 has 13 residues. Trimming pared 1 base from V and 5 bases from J, leaving 9 bases between. Per the germline V gene, CDR1 is SGHAT and CDR2 is FQDESV (reference sequence). The CDR3 protein is CASSLVPNNEQYF. In nucleotides, the CDR3 is TGTGCCAGCAGCTTAGTACCCAACAACGAGCAGTACTTC.

This clonotype was recorded only once. The CDR3 protein is CASLGGSNEKLFF. CDR3 sequence (DNA): TGTGCCAGCCTAGGGGGCTCTAATGAAAAACTGTTTTTT. This chain connects TRBV12-3 or TRBV12-4 to TRBJ1-4, with 7 nucleotides matching TRBD1. The CDR3 length is 13 residues. Trimming took 8 bases from V and 3 from J; bases not matched to a gene: 3.